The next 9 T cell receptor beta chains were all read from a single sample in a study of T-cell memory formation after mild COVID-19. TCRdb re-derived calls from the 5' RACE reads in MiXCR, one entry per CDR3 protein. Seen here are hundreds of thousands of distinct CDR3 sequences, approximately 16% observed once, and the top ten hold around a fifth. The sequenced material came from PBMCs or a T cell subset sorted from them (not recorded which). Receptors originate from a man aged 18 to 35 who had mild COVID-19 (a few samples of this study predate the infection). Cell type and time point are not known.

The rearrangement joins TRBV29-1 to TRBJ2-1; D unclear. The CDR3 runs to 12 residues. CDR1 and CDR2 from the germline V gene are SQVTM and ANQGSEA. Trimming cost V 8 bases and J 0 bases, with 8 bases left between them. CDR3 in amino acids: CSLTSSYNEQFF. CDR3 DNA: TGCAGCTTAACGAGCTCCTACAATGAGCAGTTCTTC.

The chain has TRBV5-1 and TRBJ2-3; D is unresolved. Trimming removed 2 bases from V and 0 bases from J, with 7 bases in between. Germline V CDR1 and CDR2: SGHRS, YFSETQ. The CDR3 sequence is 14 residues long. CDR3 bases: TGCGCCAGCAGCTTTTTCACTAGCACAGATACGCAGTATTTT. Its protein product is CASSFFTSTDTQYF.

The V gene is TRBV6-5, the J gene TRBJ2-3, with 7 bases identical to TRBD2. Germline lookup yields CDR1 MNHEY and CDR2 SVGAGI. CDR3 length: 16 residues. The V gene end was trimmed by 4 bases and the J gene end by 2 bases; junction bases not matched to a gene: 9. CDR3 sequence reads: CASSSQSGVLTDTQYF. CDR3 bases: TGTGCCAGCAGTTCCCAGAGCGGGGTGCTCACAGATACGCAGTATTTT.

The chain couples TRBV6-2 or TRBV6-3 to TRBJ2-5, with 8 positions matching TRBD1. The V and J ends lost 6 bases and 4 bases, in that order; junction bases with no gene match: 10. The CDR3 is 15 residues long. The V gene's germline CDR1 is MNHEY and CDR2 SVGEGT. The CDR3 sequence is CASRTGQGEGETQYF. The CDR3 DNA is TGTGCCAGCAGGACCGGACAGGGAGAGGGAGAGACCCAGTACTTC.

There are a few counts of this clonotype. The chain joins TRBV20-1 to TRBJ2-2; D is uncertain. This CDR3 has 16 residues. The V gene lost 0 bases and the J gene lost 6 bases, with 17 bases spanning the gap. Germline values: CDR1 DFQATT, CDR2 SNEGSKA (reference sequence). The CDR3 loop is CSARDVEALAPGELFF. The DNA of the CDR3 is TGCAGTGCTAGAGATGTAGAGGCCCTCGCGCCCGGGGAGCTGTTTTTT.

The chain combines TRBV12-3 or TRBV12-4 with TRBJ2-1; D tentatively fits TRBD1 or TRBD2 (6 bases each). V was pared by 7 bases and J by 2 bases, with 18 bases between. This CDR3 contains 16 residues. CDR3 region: CASTTPPGAAYNEQFF. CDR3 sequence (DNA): TGTGCCAGCACCACCCCCCCGGGGGCCGCCTACAATGAGCAGTTCTTC.

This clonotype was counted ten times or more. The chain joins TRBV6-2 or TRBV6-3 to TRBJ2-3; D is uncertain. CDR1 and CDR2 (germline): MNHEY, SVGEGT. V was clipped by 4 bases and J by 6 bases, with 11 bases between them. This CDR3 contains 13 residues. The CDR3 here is CASSSNEADTQYF. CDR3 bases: TGTGCCAGCAGTTCCAATGAGGCCGATACGCAGTATTTT.

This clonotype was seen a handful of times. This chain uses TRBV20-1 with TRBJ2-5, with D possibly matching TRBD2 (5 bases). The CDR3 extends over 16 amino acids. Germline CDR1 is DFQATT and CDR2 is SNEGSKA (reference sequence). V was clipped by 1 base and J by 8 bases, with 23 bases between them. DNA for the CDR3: TGCAGTGCTAGAGGAGGCGGTGCATCTAGCTATGTCACCCAGTACTTC. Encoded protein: CSARGGGASSYVTQYF.

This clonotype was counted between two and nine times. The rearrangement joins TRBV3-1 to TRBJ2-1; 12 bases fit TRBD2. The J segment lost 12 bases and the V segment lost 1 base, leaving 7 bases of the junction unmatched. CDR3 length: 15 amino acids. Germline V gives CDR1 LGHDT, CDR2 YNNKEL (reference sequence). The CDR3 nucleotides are TGTGCCAGCAGCCAAGGGTCTAGCGGGGGGGCTCCGCAGTTCTTC. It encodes CASSQGSSGGAPQFF.